Given below is one T cell receptor beta chain in context. Its cognate antigen is unknown. The data originate from a study of T cell responses to AZD1222 COVID-19 vaccine. Study information: Analysis merged second doses at about 4 or about 12 weeks.

TCRdb keeps only in-frame clones here, not all; method: immunoSEQ multiplex PCR. The table lists approximately 100,000 clones, more than 75% of them singletons, with 15% to 20% in the top ten. Germline CDR1 reads LNHDA; CDR2 reads SQIVND (reference sequence). V lost 4 bases to trimming and J lost 3 bases, with 10 bases between them. The CDR3 is 14 amino acids. Overall study findings and caveats: There were vaccine-associated CD4 TCRs across spike, dominant at 160-218 and 743-854.

This sequence joins TRBV19 and TRBJ1-5, with D possibly being TRBD1 (6 bases). Sequenced here: peripheral blood, sampled on day 0 of AZD1222 vaccination. This sequence originates from an adult in good health. CDR3 DNA sequence: TGTGCCAGTAGTACAAGACAGGCCAATCAGCCCCAGCATTTT. Amino acids: CASSTRQANQPQHF.